This T cell receptor beta chain comes out of a study of T cell changes during pregnancy in multiple sclerosis. Deletions cut 4 bases from V and 2 bases from J, with 15 bases between. This CDR3 region has 16 residues. CDR1 is SEHNR, CDR2 FQNEAQ, per germline (reference sequence). The assay was immunoSEQ multiplex PCR, and TCRdb's table has in-frame clones only and misses some. There are around 95,000 clones in the sample; roughly 94% occur only once, and around 1.8% lies in the top ten. The chain carries TRBV7-9 and TRBJ2-1; perhaps TRBD1 as D (6 bases). The TCR originated in a female donor in good health, enrolled as a control in a pregnancy study. The specimen comprised peripheral blood, sampled after pregnancy. The CDR3 is CASSSNRQVPYNEQFF. As DNA, the CDR3 is TGTGCCAGCAGCTCGAACCGACAGGTCCCCTACAATGAGCAGTTCTTC.